Listed below are T cell receptor beta chains from one sample, sequenced in a study of T cells in Graves' hyperthyroidism and ophthalmopathy. TCRdb re-called the multiplex PCR reads with MiXCR, one entry per CDR3 protein. The sample lists fewer than 350,000 distinct CDR3 sequences, 21% occurring once. The sample comprised blood. Source of these receptors: a woman aged 45-65 years with Graves' hyperthyroidism. Each CDR3 is given with its conserved first and last residue. Not every row has a clone size; where given, it reads once, few, many or a size class.

abundance: many
v_gene: TRBV20-1
len: 12
j_gene: TRBJ1-5
CDR3aa: CSASLNNQPQHF

abundance: few
v_gene: TRBV29-1
len: 12
j_gene: TRBJ1-4
CDR3aa: CSVGNQNEKLFF

abundance: -
v_gene: TRBV6-2/TRBV6-3
len: 15
j_gene: TRBJ2-5
CDR3aa: CASRPPGRRKETQYF

abundance: -
v_gene: TRBV29-1
len: 13
j_gene: TRBJ2-7
CDR3aa: CSVQSSGPYEQYF

abundance: many
v_gene: TRBV11-2
len: 16
j_gene: TRBJ2-7
CDR3aa: CASSLVGQGGTYEQYF

abundance: few
v_gene: TRBV7-2
len: 15
j_gene: TRBJ1-6
CDR3aa: CASSLGHSYNSPLHF

abundance: many
v_gene: TRBV15
len: 16
j_gene: TRBJ2-3
CDR3aa: CATSQKRLASTDTQYF

abundance: -
v_gene: TRBV28
len: 13
j_gene: TRBJ1-1
CDR3aa: CASTQMGTAEASF

abundance: many
v_gene: TRBV6-2/TRBV6-3
len: 16
j_gene: TRBJ1-6
CDR3aa: CASTYQGIWEGPPLHF

abundance: many
v_gene: TRBV27
len: 18
j_gene: TRBJ2-2
CDR3aa: CASSLSPGTGENTGELFF

abundance: -
v_gene: TRBV29-1
len: 12
j_gene: TRBJ2-4
CDR3aa: CSAELAKNIQYF

abundance: many
v_gene: TRBV29-1
len: 11
j_gene: TRBJ2-2
CDR3aa: CSIRSTGELFF

abundance: few
v_gene: TRBV28
len: 15
j_gene: TRBJ2-6
CDR3aa: CASSFGDRVANVLTF

abundance: -
v_gene: TRBV6-5
len: 15
j_gene: TRBJ1-6
CDR3aa: CASSYYRGNNSPLHF

abundance: -
v_gene: TRBV3-1
len: 15
j_gene: TRBJ1-2
CDR3aa: CASSPGTGLRYGYTF

abundance: -
v_gene: TRBV12-5
len: 15
j_gene: TRBJ2-1
CDR3aa: CASGLGTLFHNEQFF

abundance: many
v_gene: TRBV24-1
len: 16
j_gene: TRBJ2-1
CDR3aa: CATSETTGPVQGEQFF

abundance: few
v_gene: TRBV5-5
len: 15
j_gene: TRBJ2-3
CDR3aa: CASSANGRGTDTQYF

abundance: many
v_gene: TRBV7-9
len: 14
j_gene: TRBJ2-2
CDR3aa: CASSPDYHTGELFF

abundance: few
v_gene: TRBV3-1
len: 15
j_gene: TRBJ2-2
CDR3aa: CASSFPGQGAGELFF

abundance: many
v_gene: TRBV28
len: 14
j_gene: TRBJ1-5
CDR3aa: CASRVTGSNQPQHF

abundance: many
v_gene: TRBV7-8
len: 11
j_gene: TRBJ2-7
CDR3aa: CASSLEHEQYF

abundance: -
v_gene: TRBV7-9
len: 15
j_gene: TRBJ2-2
CDR3aa: CASSLLLENTGELFF

abundance: many
v_gene: TRBV28
len: 13
j_gene: TRBJ2-7
CDR3aa: CASSGDLPHEQYF

abundance: few
v_gene: TRBV28
len: 16
j_gene: TRBJ1-6
CDR3aa: CASKRDRVLANSPLHF

abundance: few
v_gene: TRBV3-1
len: 16
j_gene: TRBJ2-5
CDR3aa: CASSLERGIEQETQYF

abundance: few
v_gene: TRBV6-1
len: 17
j_gene: TRBJ2-1
CDR3aa: CASSDYSLAGRYNEQFF

abundance: few
v_gene: TRBV15
len: 16
j_gene: TRBJ2-2
CDR3aa: CATSRGVAGGTGELFF

abundance: once
v_gene: TRBV20-1
len: 13
j_gene: TRBJ1-1
CDR3aa: CSASTSGNTEAFF

abundance: many
v_gene: TRBV30
len: 12
j_gene: TRBJ2-1
CDR3aa: CASGGVRNEQFF

abundance: few
v_gene: TRBV6-1
len: 14
j_gene: TRBJ1-2
CDR3aa: CASSESGRTFGYTF

abundance: many
v_gene: TRBV28
len: 13
j_gene: TRBJ1-1
CDR3aa: CATTGRPNTEAFF

abundance: -
v_gene: TRBV6-1
len: 14
j_gene: TRBJ2-1
CDR3aa: CALGGLGAVVEQFF

abundance: many
v_gene: TRBV12-3/TRBV12-4
len: 15
j_gene: TRBJ2-2
CDR3aa: CASRTGTGDTGELFF

abundance: once
v_gene: TRBV5-6
len: 14
j_gene: TRBJ1-1
CDR3aa: CASSADFENTEAFF

abundance: few
v_gene: TRBV7-3
len: 13
j_gene: TRBJ2-1
CDR3aa: CASSIIGVHEQFF

abundance: few
v_gene: TRBV28
len: 16
j_gene: TRBJ2-1
CDR3aa: CASSPPRRTGLDEQFF

abundance: many
v_gene: TRBV5-1
len: 14
j_gene: TRBJ2-2
CDR3aa: CASGGTANTGELFF

abundance: many
v_gene: TRBV5-1
len: 14
j_gene: TRBJ2-7
CDR3aa: CASSSGRAAYEQYF

abundance: many
v_gene: TRBV11-2
len: 15
j_gene: TRBJ1-2
CDR3aa: CASSLVGRGLAGYTF

abundance: many
v_gene: TRBV6-1
len: 14
j_gene: TRBJ1-1
CDR3aa: CASRSSGLDTEAFF

abundance: -
v_gene: TRBV5-1
len: 16
j_gene: TRBJ2-5
CDR3aa: CASSLGGSSGIETQYF

abundance: -
v_gene: TRBV9
len: 14
j_gene: TRBJ2-5
CDR3aa: CASSVDAATSSQYF

abundance: -
v_gene: TRBV6-1
len: 12
j_gene: TRBJ1-4
CDR3aa: CASSPLREKLFF

abundance: once
v_gene: TRBV5-1
len: 14
j_gene: TRBJ2-5
CDR3aa: CASSLTGEVETQYF

abundance: -
v_gene: TRBV19
len: 15
j_gene: TRBJ2-5
CDR3aa: CASSMGWGLEETQYF

abundance: few
v_gene: TRBV4-1
len: 16
j_gene: TRBJ1-4
CDR3aa: CASSQVHTGHNEKLFF

abundance: few
v_gene: TRBV3-1
len: 16
j_gene: TRBJ2-3
CDR3aa: CASSRQGQPHTDTQYF

abundance: once
v_gene: TRBV6-1
len: 14
j_gene: TRBJ2-7
CDR3aa: CASSLAGGSFEQYF

abundance: many
v_gene: TRBV3-1
len: 15
j_gene: TRBJ1-2
CDR3aa: CASSQVAGWTSGYTF

abundance: -
v_gene: TRBV18
len: 13
j_gene: TRBJ1-5
CDR3aa: CASSPGREVSQHF

abundance: once
v_gene: TRBV7-9
len: 13
j_gene: TRBJ2-7
CDR3aa: CASSWGSRYEQYF

abundance: many
v_gene: TRBV4-1
len: 18
j_gene: TRBJ2-7
CDR3aa: CASSHPEGGSGSLYEQYF

abundance: -
v_gene: TRBV5-1
len: 15
j_gene: TRBJ2-7
CDR3aa: CASSTGTPNSYEQYF

abundance: few
v_gene: TRBV9
len: 13
j_gene: TRBJ2-3
CDR3aa: CASSGGAIDTQYF

abundance: many
v_gene: TRBV28
len: 14
j_gene: TRBJ1-2
CDR3aa: CASRRGQGGYGYTF

abundance: few
v_gene: TRBV6-1
len: 15
j_gene: TRBJ2-1
CDR3aa: CASRPTGGASWEQFF

abundance: once
v_gene: TRBV4-1
len: 17
j_gene: TRBJ1-2
CDR3aa: CASSQITGPVLSVGYTF